Below, 4 T cell receptor beta chains from the same sample are listed, as sequenced in a study of beta chain features in type 1 diabetes. The whole isolated RNA underwent reverse transcription, so sequencing captured expressed TCRB transcripts. Profiling relied on immunoSEQ multiplex PCR, and the TCRdb table lists in-frame clones only, not all of them. The top ten clones hold 0.01% of a sample with 350,000 to 400,000 clones, roughly 12% of them seen once. For these TCRs, the target antigens are not known. Overall study results and limits: Moderate yet significant TCRB CDR3 shortening was seen in Type 1 diabetes patients in all four CD4+ subsets.

Sequenced material: naive CD4+ T cells from blood. The receptors stem from a woman younger than 30 with type 1 diabetes.

J is TRBJ2-3 and V is TRBV4-2; the D gene is possibly TRBD1 (6 bases). Per germline, CDR1 LGHNA and CDR2 YNFKEQ. The CDR3 runs 13 residues. The V end was cut by 0 bases, the J end by 7 bases, with 8 bases between. CDR3 loop: CASSQEGAYTQYF. CDR3 coding DNA: TGTGCCAGCAGCCAAGAGGGGGCCTATACGCAGTATTTT.

In this sample, this clone turned up a few times. This chain joins TRBV28 and TRBJ2-2, with a possible D match to TRBD1 (6 bases). In germline, CDR1 is MDHEN, CDR2 SYDVKM. Trimming shortened V by 5 bases and J by 4 bases, and 17 bases separated the two germline ends. This CDR3 spans 16 amino acids. The DNA of the CDR3 is TGTGCCAGCAGTAGGGGGATGCGTGGGGCCACCGGGGAGCTGTTTTTT. Amino acid sequence: CASSRGMRGATGELFF.

V gene TRBV4-2 combines with J gene TRBJ2-5, with D maybe TRBD2 (6 bases). V was cut by 4 bases and J by 4 bases, with 16 bases left in between. CDR3 size: 15 residues. CDR1 LGHNA and CDR2 YNFKEQ come from the germline V gene. CDR3 loop: CASSPGGAAGETQYF. Written as DNA, the CDR3 is TGTGCCAGCAGCCCCGGAGGGGCAGCGGGAGAGACCCAGTACTTC.

This clone has more than one count but fewer than ten. The chain combines TRBV25-1 with TRBJ2-7; D unresolved. Trimming stripped 4 bases from V and 2 bases from J, with 3 bases between. Germline V gives CDR1 MGHDK, CDR2 SYGVNS. This CDR3 region has 11 residues. As DNA, the CDR3 is TGTGCCAGCAGTGCCACCTACGAGCAGTACTTC. Its protein is CASSATYEQYF.